This TCR beta chain was recovered during a study of blood T cell repertoires in COVID-19 (dated by TCRdb to 2018 to 2020). With respect to the entire study: Collaborator samples came from the United States, Italy and Spain and covered acute and convalescent phases of COVID-19. The material from the prospective study consisted of cDNA or gDNA derived from T cells, B-cell-depleted T cells, or PBMCs. Deeply sampled blood TCRbeta repertoires from subjects exposed to, actively infected with, or recovered from COVID-19 were included in the dataset. The repertoires were released in a freely available public database intended as a resource for research on the immune response to SARS-CoV-2. The samples were drawn from the first 160 participants of the ongoing ImmuneRACE study and from 1,254 subjects provided by 6 global collaborators. A de-identified subject ID, COVID-19 status, age in years and sex were almost always included in the sample metadata. Where available, HLA class I and class II types were obtained from metadata supplied by the sample provider rather than from assay-based typing.

Collaborating institutions collected whole blood in K2EDTA tubes following their own protocols. For TCRbeta analysis, collaborators shipped samples as frozen whole blood, isolated PBMCs, or DNA extracted from either of those sample types. TCRbeta CDR3 regions were amplified from genomic DNA by means of the immunoSEQ Assay, a bias-controlled multiplex PCR. Concerning the study's data processing: The number of nucleated cells in each sample was estimated from the amplification of reference gene primers within the assay. Sequence reads were collapsed and filtered to measure the absolute abundance of every unique TCRbeta CDR3 rearrangement. For each sample, productive Simpson clonality was calculated as the square root of Simpson's diversity index over productive rearrangements. TCRdb provides this immuneACCESS table in a form limited to in-frame rearrangements. Some clones are lacking; in checked studies, under half of them reflect an unresolved V gene, and why the rest are absent is not known. Clone size and the V and J calls come from that table; the DNA yielded D and trimming. The sample includes 60,000 to 70,000 clones, with about 86% observed a single time. The ten largest make up around 1.4% of the sample.

Paper-wide results and their limitations: How much clinical and demographic metadata was included differed by source and by participant, and the metadata was provided uncurated.

Concerning this clone: Its antigen remains unidentified. No base quality values were provided; no much bigger clone lies one nucleotide off.

From the cysteine up to the phenylalanine, the CDR3 has a length of 13 residues. Just CDR3 DNA is preserved here, 39 bases in frame from base 1. Here V drops 8 bases and J drops 2 bases, and the junction holds 5 bases not matched to any gene. CDR1 and CDR2, per the germline V gene, are MDHEN and SYDVKM. This TCR came from a woman aged 60-75 years with acute or convalescent COVID-19. Sequenced material: peripheral blood. The sequence links TRBV28 to TRBJ2-5; 7 bases in between match TRBD2. The sequenced DNA: TGTGCCAGCGGCGGGGAGGGTCAAGAGACCCAGTACTTC. It is translated as CASGGEGQETQYF.